This T cell receptor beta chain stems from a study of T cell responses to AZD1222 COVID-19 vaccine. Study findings and constraints: Unmutated variant regions are reportedly the target of nearly half of TCRs that are spike-specific. Among the donors, most were white British and more were female, and clonal diversity was possibly underestimated. Repertoires were sampled only after the peak T cell response. Spike-wide coverage was observed for vaccine-associated CD4 TCRs, with dominant responses at 160-218 and 743-854.

This clone was detected once. Its antigen is not identified. Compared with germline, one end of the junction differs, possibly owing to a read error. Other DNA sequences in the sample encode the same CDR3. CDR1 and CDR2 (germline): SSHAT, FNYEAQ (reference sequence). The CDR3 contains 13 residues. Method: immunoSEQ multiplex PCR; TCRdb's copy keeps in-frame clones and lacks some. The data contain roughly 60,000 clones, around 84% of them seen just once; the ten biggest clones take up around 19%. The source material was peripheral blood, sampled on day 0 of AZD1222 vaccination. V is TRBV7-7 and J is TRBJ2-1, with D hard to call. This clonotype originated in an adult in good health. The CDR3 region is CASSLDSYNEQFF. The CDR3 region has the DNA TGTGCTAGCAGCCTAGATTCCTACAATGAGCAGTTCTTC.